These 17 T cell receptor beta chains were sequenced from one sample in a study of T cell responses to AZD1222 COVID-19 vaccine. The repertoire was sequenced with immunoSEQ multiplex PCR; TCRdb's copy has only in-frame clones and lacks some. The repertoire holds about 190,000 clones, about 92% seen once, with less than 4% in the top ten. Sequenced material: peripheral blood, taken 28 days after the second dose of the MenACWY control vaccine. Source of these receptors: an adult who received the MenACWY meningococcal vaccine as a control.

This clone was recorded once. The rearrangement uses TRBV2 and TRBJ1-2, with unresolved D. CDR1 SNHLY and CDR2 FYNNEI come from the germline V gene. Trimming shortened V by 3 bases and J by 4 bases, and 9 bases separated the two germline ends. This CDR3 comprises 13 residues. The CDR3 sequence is CASSDRRSYGYTF. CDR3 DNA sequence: TGTGCCAGCAGTGACCGTAGAAGCTATGGCTACACCTTC. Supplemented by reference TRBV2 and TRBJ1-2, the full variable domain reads EPEVTQTPSHQVTQMGQEVILRCVPISNHLYFYWYRQILGQKVEFLVSFYNNEISEKSEIFDDQFSVERPDGSNFTLKIRSTKLEDSAMYFCASSDRRSYGYTFGSGTRLTVV.

The DNA of the CDR3 is TGTGCCAGCAGCGTAGGTAGTGGGAGTTCGTCCTACGAGCAGTACTTC. Encoded protein: CASSVGSGSSSYEQYF. This chain connects TRBV9 to TRBJ2-7, with a possible D match to TRBD2 (5 bases). With 0 bases removed from V and 1 base from J, the gap between germline ends came to 14 bases. The CDR3 loop spans 16 amino acids. Germline V CDR1 and CDR2: SGDLS, YYNGEE.

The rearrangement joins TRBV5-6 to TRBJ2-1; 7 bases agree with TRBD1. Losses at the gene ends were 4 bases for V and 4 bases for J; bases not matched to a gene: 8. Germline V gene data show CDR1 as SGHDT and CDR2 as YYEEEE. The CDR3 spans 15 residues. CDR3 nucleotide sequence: TGTGCCAGCAGCGGATGGACAGGAGCTTACAATGAGCAGTTCTTC. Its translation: CASSGWTGAYNEQFF.

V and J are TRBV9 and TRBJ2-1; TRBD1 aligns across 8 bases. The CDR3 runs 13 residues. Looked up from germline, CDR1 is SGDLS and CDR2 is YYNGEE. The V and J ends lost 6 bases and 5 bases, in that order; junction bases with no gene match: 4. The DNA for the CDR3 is TGTGCCAGCAAGGGACAGGTTGACAATGAGCAGTTCTTC. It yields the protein CASKGQVDNEQFF. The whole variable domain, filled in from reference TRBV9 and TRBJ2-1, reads DSGVTQTPKHLITATGQRVTLRCSPRSGDLSVYWYQQSLDQGLQFLIQYYNGEERAKGNILERFSAQQFPDLHSELNLSSLELGDSALYFCASKGQVDNEQFFGPGTRLTVL.

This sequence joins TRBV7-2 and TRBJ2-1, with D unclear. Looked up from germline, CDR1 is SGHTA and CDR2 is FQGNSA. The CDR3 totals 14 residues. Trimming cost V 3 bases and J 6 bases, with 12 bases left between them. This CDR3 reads CASSLESTANEQFF. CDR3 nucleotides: TGTGCCAGCAGCTTGGAAAGTACCGCCAATGAGCAGTTCTTC.

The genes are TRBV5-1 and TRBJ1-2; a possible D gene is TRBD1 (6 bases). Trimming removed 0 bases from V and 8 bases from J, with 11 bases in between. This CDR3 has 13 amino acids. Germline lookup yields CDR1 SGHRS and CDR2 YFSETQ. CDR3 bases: TGCGCCAGCAGCTTGGTGTCAGGGGACGGCTACACCTTC. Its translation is CASSLVSGDGYTF.

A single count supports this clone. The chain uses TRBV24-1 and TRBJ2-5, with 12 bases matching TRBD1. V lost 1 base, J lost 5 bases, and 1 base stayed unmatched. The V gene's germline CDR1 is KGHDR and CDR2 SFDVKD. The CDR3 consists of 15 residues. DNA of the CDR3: TGTGCCACCAGTGATTTCGGGACAGGGGGCGAGACCCAGTACTTC. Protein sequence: CATSDFGTGGETQYF.

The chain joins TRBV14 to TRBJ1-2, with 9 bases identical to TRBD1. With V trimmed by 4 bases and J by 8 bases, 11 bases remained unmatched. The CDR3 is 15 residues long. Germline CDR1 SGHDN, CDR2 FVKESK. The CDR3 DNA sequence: TGTGCCAGCAGCCCCCCCGGGACAGGGAAGTGGGGCTACACCTTC. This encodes CASSPPGTGKWGYTF.

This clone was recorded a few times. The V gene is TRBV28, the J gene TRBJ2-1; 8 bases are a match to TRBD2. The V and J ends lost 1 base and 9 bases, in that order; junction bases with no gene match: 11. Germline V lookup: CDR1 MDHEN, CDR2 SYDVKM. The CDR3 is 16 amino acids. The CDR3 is CASSLFVGGARTEQFF. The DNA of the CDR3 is TGTGCCAGCAGTTTATTCGTCGGGGGGGCCCGCACTGAGCAGTTCTTC.

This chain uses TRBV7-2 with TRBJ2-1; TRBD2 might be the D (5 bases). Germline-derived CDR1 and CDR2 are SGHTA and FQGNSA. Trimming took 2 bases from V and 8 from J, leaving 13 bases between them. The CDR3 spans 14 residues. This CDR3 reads CASSLTRVRDEQFF. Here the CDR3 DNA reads TGTGCCAGCAGCTTAACCCGGGTGAGGGATGAGCAGTTCTTC.

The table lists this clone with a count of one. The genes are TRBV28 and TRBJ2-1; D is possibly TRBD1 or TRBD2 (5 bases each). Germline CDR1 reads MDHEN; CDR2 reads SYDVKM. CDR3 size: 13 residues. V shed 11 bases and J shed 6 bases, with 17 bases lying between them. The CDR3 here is CACLGLTSNEQFF. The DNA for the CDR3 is TGTGCCTGTCTGGGGCTAACTAGCAATGAGCAGTTCTTC.

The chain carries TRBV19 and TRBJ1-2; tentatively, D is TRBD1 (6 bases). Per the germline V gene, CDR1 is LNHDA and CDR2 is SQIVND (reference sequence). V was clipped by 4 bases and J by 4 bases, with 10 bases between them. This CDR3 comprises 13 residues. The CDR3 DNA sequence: TGTGCCAGTAGTAGAGGACAGCTCTATGGCTACACCTTC. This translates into CASSRGQLYGYTF.

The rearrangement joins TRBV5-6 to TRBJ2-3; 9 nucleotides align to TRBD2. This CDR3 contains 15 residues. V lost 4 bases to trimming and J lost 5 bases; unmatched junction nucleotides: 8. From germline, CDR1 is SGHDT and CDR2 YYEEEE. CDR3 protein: CASSPRAGGVDTQYF. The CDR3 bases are TGTGCCAGCAGCCCTCGTGCGGGAGGGGTAGATACGCAGTATTTT.

Written as DNA, the CDR3 is TGCGCCAGCAGCCAAGGGAAACGGGACGATGAGCAGTTCTTC. Residues: CASSQGKRDDEQFF. The V call is TRBV4-1, the J call TRBJ2-1; D is tentatively TRBD1 or TRBD2 (5 bases each). The CDR3 totals 14 residues. Trimming pared 1 base from V and 8 bases from J, leaving 12 bases between. Germline CDR1 and CDR2: MGHRA and YSYEKL.

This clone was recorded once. As DNA, the CDR3 is TGCGCCAGCAGTTCCGGGCTGACCCAGTACTTC. Its protein product is CASSSGLTQYF. V usage is TRBV5-1 and J usage is TRBJ2-5; D gene unclear. This CDR3 is 11 amino acids long. V was pared by 5 bases and J by 7 bases, with 9 bases between. Germline values: CDR1 SGHRS, CDR2 YFSETQ.

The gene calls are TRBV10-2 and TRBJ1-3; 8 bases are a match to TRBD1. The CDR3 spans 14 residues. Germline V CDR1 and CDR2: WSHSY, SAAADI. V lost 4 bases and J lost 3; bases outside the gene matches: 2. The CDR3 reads CASSVTGDGNTIYF. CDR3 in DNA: TGCGCCAGCAGTGTGACAGGGGATGGAAACACCATATATTTT.

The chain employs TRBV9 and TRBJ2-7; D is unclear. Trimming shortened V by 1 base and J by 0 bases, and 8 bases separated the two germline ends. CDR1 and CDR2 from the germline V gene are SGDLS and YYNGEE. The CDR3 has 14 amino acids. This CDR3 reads CASSVHDISYEQYF. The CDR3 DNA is TGTGCCAGCAGCGTACATGACATCTCCTACGAGCAGTACTTC. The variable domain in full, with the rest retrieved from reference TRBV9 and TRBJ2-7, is DSGVTQTPKHLITATGQRVTLRCSPRSGDLSVYWYQQSLDQGLQFLIQYYNGEERAKGNILERFSAQQFPDLHSELNLSSLELGDSALYFCASSVHDISYEQYFGPGTRLTVT.